The sequence of this T cell receptor (beta chain) was determined in a study of blood T cell repertoires in COVID-19 (dated by TCRdb to 2019 to 2021). Looking at the study overall: Samples from collaborators originated in the United States, Italy and Spain and spanned both the acute and convalescent phases of COVID-19. Nearly every sample came with metadata listing a de-identified subject ID, COVID-19 status, age in years and sex. Where HLA class I and class II types were available, the types were taken from metadata supplied by the sample provider, not from assay-based typing. Subjects who had been exposed to COVID-19, were actively infected with it, or had recovered from it provided the deeply sampled blood TCRbeta repertoires that made up the dataset. The prospective study material was composed of cDNA or gDNA derived from T cells, B-cell-depleted T cells, or PBMCs. Samples came from the ongoing ImmuneRACE study (first 160 participants) plus 1,254 subjects from 6 global collaborators. The repertoires were released in a freely available public database meant as a resource for research on the immune response to SARS-CoV-2.

About this clone itself: Its antigen is not yet known. There are no base qualities to consult, and no much larger clone falls within one base.

TCRbeta CDR3 regions were amplified from genomic DNA by means of the immunoSEQ Assay, a bias-controlled multiplex PCR. Under the source paper's analysis protocol: The number of nucleated cells in each sample was estimated by amplification of reference gene primers within the assay. To quantify the absolute abundance of each unique TCRbeta CDR3 rearrangement, sequence reads were collapsed and filtered. Productive Simpson clonality was computed per sample as the square root of Simpson's diversity index over productive rearrangements. Not all clones reach the TCRdb copy of this immuneACCESS table, which keeps in-frame sequences only. Checked studies attribute under half of the gap to unresolved V genes and leave the rest unexplained. The V and J calls and clone size are taken from that table; D and trimming were inferred from the DNA. In all, the sample holds approximately 360,000 clones, and 88% of those were seen once. The ten largest clonotypes hold around 0.91% of the sample.

Enrolling through a virtual design, the prospective study's participants ranged in age from roughly 18 to 95 years and lived across around 25 United States geographic areas. To assign participants to cohorts, the prospective study relied on clinical history that participants themselves reported in a screening survey and a study questionnaire. In the prospective study, whole blood, serum and a nasopharyngeal or oropharyngeal swab were collected from each participant by mobile phlebotomists. Prospective study participants could optionally give additional blood draws and questionnaires over an approximately two-month period. Before DNA extraction, prospective study blood samples were shipped either frozen or at room temperature. What the research found in general, with its limitations: How much clinical and demographic metadata was included differed by source and by participant, and the metadata was provided uncurated.

This clonotype was obtained from a woman in her 30s with acute COVID-19. The sample taken for sequencing was PBMCs or T cells enriched from blood (not recorded which).

This receptor has the CDR3 CASSDNPARVSYEQYF. DNA sequence: TGCGCCAGCAGTGATAACCCGGCCAGGGTGTCCTACGAGCAGTACTTC. This chain joins TRBV10-2 to TRBJ2-7, and TRBD1 may be the D gene, going by 5 matching bases. The CDR3 numbers 16 residues from cysteine through phenylalanine. Only the CDR3 DNA stays, 48 bases, in frame from base 1. The germline V gene gives CDR1 as WSHSY and CDR2 as SAAADI. V is cut by 3 bases and J by 1 base, and the space between the germline ends is 16 bases.